Listed below are T cell receptor beta chains from one sample, sequenced in a study of blood T cell repertoires in COVID-19. The table came from immunoSEQ multiplex PCR; TCRdb's copy has only in-frame clones and leaves some out. The data hold 250,000 to 300,000 clones, with around 90% observed a single time. The sequenced material came from PBMCs or T cells enriched from blood (not recorded which). The receptors originated from a woman in her thirties or forties who had recovered from COVID-19. Each CDR3 is given with its conserved first and last residue. The D gene is left open where the match is weak. A clone size is listed for some rows: how often the clone was seen (once, few, many), or a class if it is expanded.

v_gene	j_gene	d_gene	abundance	CDR3nt	CDR3aa
TRBV2	TRBJ2-2	TRBD2	.	TGTGCCAGCAGCCCGCCGCAGGGACTAGCGGGAGGCACGAACACCGGGGAGCTGTTTTTT	CASSPPQGLAGGTNTGELFF
TRBV18	TRBJ1-1	.	.	TGTGCCAGCTCACCGAGCATGAACACTGAAGCTTTCTTT	CASSPSMNTEAFF
TRBV3-1/TRBV3-2	TRBJ1-2	TRBD1	.	TGTGCCAGCAGCCAGCCGGACAGGGGCATTGGAGGCTACACCTTC	CASSQPDRGIGGYTF
TRBV19	TRBJ1-1	.	.	TGTGCCAGTAGTATGGGGCAGCTAGATGAAGCTTTCTTT	CASSMGQLDEAFF
TRBV6-5	TRBJ1-6	TRBD1	.	TGTGCCAGCAGTTACTCGAGGGCAGGGGGTAATTCACCCCTCCACTTT	CASSYSRAGGNSPLHF
TRBV5-1	TRBJ1-6	.	.	TGCGCCAGCAGCTTGGCGGCCCTGGTTCAGGGTGGGGATTCACCCCTCCACTTT	CASSLAALVQGGDSPLHF
TRBV19	TRBJ1-3	.	.	TGTGCCAGTAGTGACGGACATGGACCCTCTGGAAACACCATATATTTT	CASSDGHGPSGNTIYF
TRBV18	TRBJ2-4	TRBD2	.	TGTGCCAGCTCACCAGCGGGAGGGCCGGCCAAAAACATTCAGTACTTC	CASSPAGGPAKNIQYF
TRBV7-2	TRBJ2-7	TRBD1	.	TGTGCCAGCAGCTTGGACAGGGGGCACTACGAGCAGTACTTC	CASSLDRGHYEQYF
TRBV5-5	TRBJ1-2	TRBD1	once	TGTGCCAGCAGCGCGATCCCAGGGGGTGGTGGCTACACCTTC	CASSAIPGGGGYTF
TRBV6-4	TRBJ1-4	TRBD1	.	TGTGCCAGCAACCCGAAGGGGGCAAGCGGGGAAAAACTGTTTTTT	CASNPKGASGEKLFF
TRBV7-9	TRBJ1-1	.	once	TGTGCCAGCAGCCCCCAGTACACTGAAGCTTTCTTT	CASSPQYTEAFF
TRBV19	TRBJ1-5	.	.	TGTGCCAGTCGCGACGGGATGGGGGGAGGTCAGCCCCAGCATTTT	CASRDGMGGGQPQHF
TRBV5-4	TRBJ1-3	TRBD1	.	TGTGCCAGCAGCCCTGACAGGGCCAGAGGAGGAAACACCATATATTTT	CASSPDRARGGNTIYF
TRBV19	TRBJ1-3	TRBD1	few	TGTGCCAGTAGTCAACCGGGGACAGTGGGGGTTATAAACACCATATATTTT	CASSQPGTVGVINTIYF
TRBV27	TRBJ2-2	.	.	TGTGCCAGCACTCGGAGGGCTATTAACACCGGGGAGCTGTTTTTT	CASTRRAINTGELFF
TRBV6-5	TRBJ2-5	TRBD1	.	TGTGCCAGCAGTTATCGAGGGGACAGTCAAGAGACCCAGTACTTC	CASSYRGDSQETQYF
TRBV5-8	TRBJ1-1	.	.	TGTGCCAGCAGTCAGGGAAGGATCTCGATCTACACTGAAGCTTTCTTT	CASSQGRISIYTEAFF
TRBV5-4	TRBJ2-7	.	.	TGTGCCAGCAGGGCCGGCGGGGCCGTTGACGAGCAGTACTTC	CASRAGGAVDEQYF
TRBV7-8	TRBJ2-7	TRBD1	.	TGTGCCAGCAGCCGTGCCCCCCCGGGCAGGGGGTACGAGCAGTACTTC	CASSRAPPGRGYEQYF
TRBV24-1	TRBJ2-3	TRBD2	.	TGTGCCACCAGTGATCCGAGCGGGGGAAGCACAGATACGCAGTATTTT	CATSDPSGGSTDTQYF
TRBV2	TRBJ1-3	.	.	TGTGCCAGCAGGGGACTTGGAAACACCATATATTTT	CASRGLGNTIYF
TRBV19	TRBJ2-4	TRBD2	.	TGTGCCAGTAGTGTACGGGGGGGAGCCAAAAACATTCAGTACTTC	CASSVRGGAKNIQYF
TRBV7-3	TRBJ2-5	TRBD1	.	TGTGCCAGCAGCCCAACAGGGGGCCGAGAGACCCAGTACTTC	CASSPTGGRETQYF
TRBV2	TRBJ1-1	.	.	TGTGCCAGCAAGAGGATGAACACTGAAGCTTTCTTT	CASKRMNTEAFF
TRBV5-1	TRBJ1-4	.	.	TGCGCCAGCAGCTTGCGCAGGGCTAATGAAAAACTGTTTTTT	CASSLRRANEKLFF
TRBV18	TRBJ2-7	.	.	TGTGCCAGCTCACTGCGGGACCTTTACGAGCAGTACTTC	CASSLRDLYEQYF
TRBV5-5	TRBJ1-5	.	.	TGTGCCAGCAGTTTACAGGGTTTAGGTCAGCCCCAGCATTTT	CASSLQGLGQPQHF
TRBV5-1	TRBJ1-4	.	once	TGCGCCAGCAGCTTGGACTATTCCGCAACTAATGAAAAACTGTTTTTT	CASSLDYSATNEKLFF
TRBV21-1	TRBJ1-5	.	.	TGTGCCAGCAGCAAGGCGGACAGGGCCCGGCAGCCCCAGCATTTT	CASSKADRARQPQHF
TRBV7-9	TRBJ2-1	.	.	TGTGCCAGCAGTGCCTACGTTGGACAGGAGCAGTTCTTC	CASSAYVGQEQFF
TRBV24-1	TRBJ1-1	TRBD1	.	TGTGCCACCAGTGATTACGGGACAGGAGTGTCCTTT	CATSDYGTGVSF
TRBV9	TRBJ2-7	.	.	TGTGCCAGCAGCGTATCCCCCTGGGCCGAGCAGTACTTC	CASSVSPWAEQYF
TRBV10-1	TRBJ2-2	.	.	TGCGCCAGCAGTGAGTCGGGGCCGAACACCGGGGAGCTGTTTTTT	CASSESGPNTGELFF
TRBV6-5	TRBJ1-1	.	.	TGTGCCAGCAGTTACTGGGGGGTAGGACAGAACACTGAAGCTTTCTTT	CASSYWGVGQNTEAFF
TRBV30	TRBJ1-5	.	.	TGTGCCTCTTCCCGAGGGGGGGATCAGCCCCAGCATTTT	CASSRGGDQPQHF
TRBV18	TRBJ2-7	TRBD1	.	TGTGCCAGCTCTCAGGGGGCCTCCTACGAGCAGTACTTC	CASSQGASYEQYF
TRBV9	TRBJ2-1	.	once	TGTGCCAGCAGCGTACACCAGTTGTCTTACAATGAGCAGTTCTTC	CASSVHQLSYNEQFF
TRBV5-1	TRBJ2-7	.	.	TGCGCCAGCAGCTTGGAAGGGGGTATCTACGAGCAGTACTTC	CASSLEGGIYEQYF
TRBV9	TRBJ2-3	TRBD2	.	TGTGCCAGCAGCGCGCAACCTCGGGCGGGAGCGGGAGATACGCAGTATTTT	CASSAQPRAGAGDTQYF
TRBV7-6	TRBJ1-2	TRBD1	once	TGTGCCAGCAGCTTTGGCGGGTCAGGGGGCTATGGCTACACCTTC	CASSFGGSGGYGYTF
TRBV7-8	TRBJ2-5	.	.	TGTGCCAGCAGCTCGCGACTAGTTATGACCCAGTACTTC	CASSSRLVMTQYF
TRBV5-1	TRBJ2-1	.	.	TGCGCCAGCAGCTTGTCGCGTCCGACTTACAATGAGCAGTTCTTC	CASSLSRPTYNEQFF
TRBV5-1	TRBJ1-1	.	.	TGCGCCAGCAGCGCCATAAGGGGGTATCGCACTGAAGCTTTCTTT	CASSAIRGYRTEAFF
TRBV5-1	TRBJ1-2	TRBD1	few	TGCGCCAGCAGCGGCCTGGACAGGGAGGGGGGCTACACCTTC	CASSGLDREGGYTF
TRBV5-1	TRBJ1-1	.	.	TGCGCCAGCAGCCTGACAGACGGAACTGAAGCTTTCTTT	CASSLTDGTEAFF
TRBV29-1	TRBJ2-1	.	.	TGCAGCGCCGACATGACAGGGAGGAATGAGCAGTTCTTC	CSADMTGRNEQFF
TRBV10-2	TRBJ1-4	.	.	TGCGCCAGCAGTGAGTCTGGGGGGGGAAAACTGTTTTTT	CASSESGGGKLFF
TRBV28	TRBJ1-5	.	.	TGTGCCAGCAGTCTCGGGGGGTCTTATAGCAATCAGCCCCAGCATTTT	CASSLGGSYSNQPQHF
TRBV7-9	TRBJ2-7	.	.	TGTGCCAGCAGCTCGGGATGGCGAAGGGAAGGCGAGCAGTACTTC	CASSSGWRREGEQYF
TRBV30	TRBJ1-5	.	few	TGTGCCTGGAGTGTACAGCGTATCGGGAGTCAGCCCCAGCATTTT	CAWSVQRIGSQPQHF
TRBV3-1/TRBV3-2	TRBJ1-4	TRBD1	once	TGTGCCAGCAGCCAAGCCGGGACAGGGGGTGAAAAACTGTTTTTT	CASSQAGTGGEKLFF
TRBV30	TRBJ2-3	TRBD2	once	TGTGCCTACCTAGCGGGGTCCGCAGATACGCAGTATTTT	CAYLAGSADTQYF
TRBV11-2	TRBJ2-7	TRBD2	.	TGTGCCAGCAGCTTTCACGGAACTAGCGCTCGCAGCTCCTACGAGCAGTACTTC	CASSFHGTSARSSYEQYF